A selection of T cell receptor beta chains follows, all from one sample in a study of T cells in localized non-small cell lung cancer. The data were produced by immunoSEQ multiplex PCR, yet TCRdb's version contains in-frame clones alone and is incomplete. The table has 30,000 to 50,000 clones, roughly 77% seen once. Here the sequenced sample was PBMCs, taken before any cancer treatment. All receptors come from a woman between 35 and 75 years old with stage II squamous cell lung carcinoma. Both conserved end residues are part of each CDR3. A D gene is named only where the DNA matches it firmly. Clone size, where shown, is once, few, many, or a class for clones that have expanded.

j_call	clone_size	v_call	d_call	cdr3_nt	cdr3_aa
TRBJ1-1	.	TRBV4-1	TRBD1	TGCGCCAGCAGCCAAGATTTGGGGACAGGAATCTTTGAAGCTTTCTTT	CASSQDLGTGIFEAFF
TRBJ1-2	.	TRBV7-2	.	TGTGCCAGCAGCAGAGACCGGGGCACAGTACATAACTATGGCTACACCTTC	CASSRDRGTVHNYGYTF
TRBJ2-2	.	TRBV18	TRBD1	TGTGCCAGCTCACCGGGGACAGCGGCCACCGGGGAGCTGTTTTTT	CASSPGTAATGELFF
TRBJ2-1	.	TRBV6-5	TRBD2	TGTGCCAGCAAAGGGGCTAGCGGCACCTACAATGAGCAGTTCTTC	CASKGASGTYNEQFF
TRBJ2-6	.	TRBV6-1	.	TGTGCCAGCAGTGAAAAATGGAGGACCTTCTCCTATACTGGGGCCAACGTCCTGACTTTC	CASSEKWRTFSYTGANVLTF
TRBJ2-3	.	TRBV9	.	TGTGCCAGCAGCGTACGTACGGGGGCGACCACAGATACGCAGTATTTT	CASSVRTGATTDTQYF
TRBJ2-7	.	TRBV23-1	.	TGCGCCAGCAACGCTCAAGCCGGCCTAACCTACGAGCAGTACTTC	CASNAQAGLTYEQYF
TRBJ2-3	.	TRBV25-1	TRBD2	TGTGCCAGCAGTGTGGCAACTAGCGGGAGTGGCACAGATACGCAGTATTTT	CASSVATSGSGTDTQYF
TRBJ1-6	.	TRBV7-9	.	TGTGCCAGCAGCGAAGCCCTTAATTCACCCCTCCACTTT	CASSEALNSPLHF
TRBJ2-5	.	TRBV6-5	TRBD2	TGTGCCAGCAGTCCCCTGACTAGCGGTCAAGAGACCCAGTACTTC	CASSPLTSGQETQYF
TRBJ1-4	large	TRBV6-5	.	TGTGCCAGCAGTTTATTCCCAGCTCGGTCAGAACTGTTTTTT	CASSLFPARSELFF
TRBJ2-2	.	TRBV11-2	.	TGTGCCAGCAGCACTATGGGTGCCGGGGAGCTGTTTTTT	CASSTMGAGELFF
TRBJ2-3	.	TRBV21-1	.	TGTGCCAGCACACCGACGGGACAGGGGGAAGCAGATACGCAGTATTTT	CASTPTGQGEADTQYF
TRBJ1-5	.	TRBV7-9	.	TGTGCCAGCAGTTCTTATGATCAGCCCCAGCATTTT	CASSSYDQPQHF
TRBJ2-5	few	TRBV7-2	.	TGTGCCAGCAGCTCACCACAGGCGCCAGAGACCCAGTACTTC	CASSSPQAPETQYF
TRBJ2-4	.	TRBV29-1	TRBD2	TGCAGCGTTGAAGATCCGGAAGCGGGGGATTGGGAAAACATTCAGTACTTC	CSVEDPEAGDWENIQYF